These T cell receptor beta chains were read from a single sample in a study of identical twins. TCRdb reprocessed the 5' RACE reads via MiXCR and lists one record per CDR3 protein. The sample includes some 570,000 distinct CDR3 sequences, about a fifth of them seen just once. The same data also went into a second study, on yellow fever vaccine responses in identical twins.

Sequencing was done on a sample of CD4+ T cells sorted from blood. All receptors come from a woman in her late teens or twenties in good health. Both conserved end residues are part of each CDR3. The order of the fields is clone size, V gene, J gene, D gene, CDR3 DNA, CDR3 protein. The D gene is left open where the match is weak. Clone size, where shown, is once, few, many, or a class for clones that have expanded.

>NA|TRBV12-3/TRBV12-4|TRBJ1-4|TRBD1
TGTGCCAGCAGTTTGACAGGGAAGGAAAAACTGTTTTTT
CASSLTGKEKLFF
>few|TRBV6-2/TRBV6-3|TRBJ2-5|NA
TGTGCCAGCAGTTACGGGGGCAGAGAAGAGACCCAGTACTTC
CASSYGGREETQYF
>NA|TRBV6-2/TRBV6-3|TRBJ2-2|NA
TGTGCCAGCTCGACGGCCGTCGGGGACACCGGGGAGCTGTTTTTT
CASSTAVGDTGELFF
>few|TRBV11-2|TRBJ1-2|NA
TGTGCCAGCACCTGGGGGGCAGATAATAACTATGGCTACACCTTC
CASTWGADNNYGYTF
>NA|TRBV7-8|TRBJ1-1|TRBD1
TGTGCCAGCAGGGAAAACAGGGGGAACACTGAAGCTTTCTTT
CASRENRGNTEAFF
>NA|TRBV6-2/TRBV6-3|TRBJ2-1|TRBD2
TGTGCCAGCAGCGCTGGGACTAGCGGGACCAACTACAATGAGCAGTTCTTC
CASSAGTSGTNYNEQFF
>few|TRBV7-9|TRBJ1-1|NA
TGTGCCAGCAGCCTAGGGGCCGCCAGCCCGAACACTGAAGCTTTCTTT
CASSLGAASPNTEAFF
>few|TRBV5-1|TRBJ2-1|NA
TGCGCCAGCAGCGCCTTCACCAGCGGATCCTACAATGAGCAGTTCTTC
CASSAFTSGSYNEQFF
>NA|TRBV5-1|TRBJ1-4|NA
TGCGCCAGCAAAGAAGGGAGGACTAATGAAAAACTGTTTTTT
CASKEGRTNEKLFF
>few|TRBV10-3|TRBJ1-6|NA
TGTGCCATCAGCCCCGGGGGAGCCCTCCACTTT
CAISPGGALHF
>NA|TRBV28|TRBJ2-1|NA
TGTGCCAGCAGTCCCCCGGGACCGGCCTCCTACAATGAGCAGTTCTTC
CASSPPGPASYNEQFF